This passage covers 16 T cell receptor beta chains from one sample sequenced in a study of diagnostic markers for celiac disease. Following a re-call of the reads, TCRdb has one entry per CDR3 protein and lacks DNA. This sample's table has just over 1,500 distinct CDR3 sequences. The sample consisted of either unsorted cells or a sorted T cell fraction (not recorded which). The receptors shown here come from a human donor.

The CDR3 spells CASSFSGRWTDTQYF. The chain combines TRBV28 with TRBJ2-3; the TRBD2 assignment by TCRdb is unverifiable without DNA. This CDR3 is 15 amino acids long. Germline V gene data show CDR1 as MDHEN and CDR2 as SYDVKM.

This chain connects TRBV4-2 to TRBJ1-4; TCRdb's D call of TRBD1 is untestable without DNA. The germline gives CDR1 LGHNA, CDR2 YNFKEQ. This CDR3 spans 14 amino acids. The CDR3 sequence: CASSWTGGWEKLFF.

Considering frequency, this clonotype is medium-sized. The chain has TRBV20-1 and TRBJ2-1; TCRdb names TRBD2, which stays unverified in the absence of DNA. In germline, CDR1 is DFQATT, CDR2 SNEGSKA (reference sequence). CDR3 length equals 14 residues. Here the CDR3 reads CSAKSGRAPNEQFF.

The chain joins TRBV20-1 to TRBJ1-4. Germline values: CDR1 DFQATT, CDR2 SNEGSKA (reference sequence). This CDR3 is built from 15 residues. CDR3 sequence: CSARSYRLYNEKLFF.

The rearrangement uses TRBV11-3 and TRBJ1-1; as DNA is missing, the TRBD1 call by TCRdb cannot be tested. The germline CDR1 and CDR2 sequences are SGHNT and YENEEA. The CDR3 is 15 residues long. CDR3 sequence reads: CASSSQTGMNTEAFF.

Frequency places this clonotype as medium-sized. This chain connects TRBV20-1 to TRBJ2-1; TCRdb names TRBD2, which stays unverified in the absence of DNA. The CDR3 totals 15 residues. CDR1 is DFQATT and CDR2 is SNEGSKA in the germline V gene (reference sequence). CDR3 loop: CSARDAREVYNEQFF.

This clonotype is medium-sized by frequency. The gene calls are TRBV10-3 and TRBJ2-6; there is no DNA to check the TCRdb D call of TRBD2. This CDR3 comprises 17 residues. Germline CDR1 ENHRY, CDR2 SYGVKD. The CDR3 sequence is CATSQGPYLSGANVLTF.

The J gene is TRBJ2-7, the V gene TRBV5-1; no DNA is available, so the TRBD1 call from TCRdb remains unchecked. The length of the CDR3 is 16 residues. CDR1 is SGHRS and CDR2 is YFSETQ in the germline V gene. CDR3 protein: CASSPTPGQRTYEQYF.

By frequency, this clonotype registers medium-sized (0.01 to 0.1%). The gene calls are TRBV5-6 and TRBJ2-2. This CDR3 contains 13 residues. Germline V gene lookup returns CDR1 SGHDT and CDR2 YYEEEE. The CDR3 region is CASSFSVTGELFF.

This clonotype is called medium-sized (0.01 to 0.1%) based on its frequency. The chain joins TRBV4-1 to TRBJ2-5; without DNA, the TCRdb call of TRBD1 cannot be checked. Germline V lookup: CDR1 MGHRA, CDR2 YSYEKL. The CDR3 contains 16 residues. The CDR3 reads CASSHRTGGARETQYF.

The V call is TRBV7-3, the J call TRBJ2-3. Looked up from germline, CDR1 is SGHTA and CDR2 is FQGTGA. The CDR3 contains 15 residues. CDR3 protein: CASSFVISKSATQYF.

Its frequency marks this clonotype as medium-sized. This rearrangement joins TRBV20-1 to TRBJ1-5; TCRdb's D gene call, TRBD1, goes unchecked for lack of DNA. The CDR3 consists of 15 residues. CDR1 is DFQATT, CDR2 SNEGSKA, per germline (reference sequence). The CDR3 loop is CSARVRDGIYQPQHF.

This clonotype is deemed medium-sized (0.01 to 0.1%) by its frequency. The gene calls are TRBV2 and TRBJ2-2; there is no DNA to check the TCRdb D call of TRBD1. The CDR3 is 14 amino acids. Germline assignment: CDR1 SNHLY and CDR2 FYNNEI. The CDR3 loop is CASTRAGRTGELFF.

This clonotype is labeled medium-sized (0.01 to 0.1%) based on frequency. V gene TRBV7-3 combines with J gene TRBJ2-5; absent DNA, TCRdb's TRBD1 call cannot be checked. There are 13 residues in the CDR3. Germline assignment: CDR1 SGHTA and CDR2 FQGTGA. CDR3 residues: CASSAGAQETQYF. The full variable domain, in which reference TRBV7-3 and TRBJ2-5 provide the parts outside the CDR3, is GAGVSQTPSNKVTEKGKYVELRCDPISGHTALYWYRQSLGQGPEFLIYFQGTGAADDSGLPNDRFFAVRPEGSVSTLKIQRTERGDSAVYLCASSAGAQETQYFGPGTRLLVL.

This clonotype registers medium-sized (0.01 to 0.1%) by frequency. The J gene is TRBJ1-5, the V gene TRBV5-3; the TCRdb D gene call, TRBD1, has no DNA to confirm it. TRBV5-3 is recorded as an ORF, its role being uncertain. The CDR3 runs to 18 residues. The CDR3 protein is CARWPGQGANRSNQPQHF.

Its frequency marks this clonotype as medium-sized. The CDR3 loop reads CASRTLAGGQNTGELFF. This sequence joins TRBV6-5 and TRBJ2-2; lacking DNA, the TRBD2 call made by TCRdb goes unchecked. The V gene's germline CDR1 is MNHEY and CDR2 SVGAGI. The CDR3 is made up of 17 amino acids.